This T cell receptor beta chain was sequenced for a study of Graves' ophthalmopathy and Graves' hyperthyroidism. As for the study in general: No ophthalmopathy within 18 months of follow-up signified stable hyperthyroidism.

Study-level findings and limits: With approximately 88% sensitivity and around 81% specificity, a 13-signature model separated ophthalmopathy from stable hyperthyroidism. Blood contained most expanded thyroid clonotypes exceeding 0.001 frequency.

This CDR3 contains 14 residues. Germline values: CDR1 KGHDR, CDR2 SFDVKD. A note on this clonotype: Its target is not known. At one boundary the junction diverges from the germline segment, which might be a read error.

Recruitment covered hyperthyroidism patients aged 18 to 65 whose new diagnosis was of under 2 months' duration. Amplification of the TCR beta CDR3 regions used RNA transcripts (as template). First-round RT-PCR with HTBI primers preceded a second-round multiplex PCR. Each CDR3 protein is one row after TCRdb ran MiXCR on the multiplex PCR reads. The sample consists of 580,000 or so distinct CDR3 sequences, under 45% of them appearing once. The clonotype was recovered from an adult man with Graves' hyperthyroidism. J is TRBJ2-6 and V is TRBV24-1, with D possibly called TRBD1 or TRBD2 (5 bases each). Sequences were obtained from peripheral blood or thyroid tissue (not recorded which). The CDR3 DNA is TGTGCCACCAGTGATTCAAGAGGGGACAACGTCCTGACTTTC. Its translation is CATSDSRGDNVLTF.